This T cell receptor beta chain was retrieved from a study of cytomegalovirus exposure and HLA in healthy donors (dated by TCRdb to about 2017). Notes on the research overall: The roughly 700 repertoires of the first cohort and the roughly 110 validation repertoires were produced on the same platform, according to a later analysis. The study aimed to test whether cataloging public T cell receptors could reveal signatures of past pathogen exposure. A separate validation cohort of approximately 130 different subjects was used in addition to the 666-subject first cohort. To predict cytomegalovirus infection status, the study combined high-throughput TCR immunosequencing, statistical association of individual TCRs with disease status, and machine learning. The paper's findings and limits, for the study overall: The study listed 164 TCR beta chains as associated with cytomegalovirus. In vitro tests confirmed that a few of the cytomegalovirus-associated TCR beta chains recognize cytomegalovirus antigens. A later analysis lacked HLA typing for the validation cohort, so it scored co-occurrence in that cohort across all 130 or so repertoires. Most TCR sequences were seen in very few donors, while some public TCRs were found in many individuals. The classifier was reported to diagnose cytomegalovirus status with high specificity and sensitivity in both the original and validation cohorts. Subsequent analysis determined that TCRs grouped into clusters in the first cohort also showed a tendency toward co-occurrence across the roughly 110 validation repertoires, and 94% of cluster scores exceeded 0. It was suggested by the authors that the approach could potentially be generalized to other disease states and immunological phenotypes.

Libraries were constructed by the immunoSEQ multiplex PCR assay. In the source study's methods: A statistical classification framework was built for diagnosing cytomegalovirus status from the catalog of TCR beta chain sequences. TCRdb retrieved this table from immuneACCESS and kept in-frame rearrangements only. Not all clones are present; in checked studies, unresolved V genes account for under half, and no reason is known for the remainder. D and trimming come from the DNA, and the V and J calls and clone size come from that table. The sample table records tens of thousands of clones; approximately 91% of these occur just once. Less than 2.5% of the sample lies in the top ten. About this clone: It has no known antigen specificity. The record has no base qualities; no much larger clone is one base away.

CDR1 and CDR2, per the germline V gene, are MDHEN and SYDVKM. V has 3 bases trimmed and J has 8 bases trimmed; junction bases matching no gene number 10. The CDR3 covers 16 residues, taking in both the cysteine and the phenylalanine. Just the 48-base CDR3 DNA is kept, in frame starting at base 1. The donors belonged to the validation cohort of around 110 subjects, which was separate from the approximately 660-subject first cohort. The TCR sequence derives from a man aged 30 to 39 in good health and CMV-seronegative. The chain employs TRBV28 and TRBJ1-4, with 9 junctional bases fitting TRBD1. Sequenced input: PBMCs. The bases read TGTGCCAGCAGTTTCCTGGGACAGGGAAACCAGGAAAAACTGTTTTTT. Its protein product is CASSFLGQGNQEKLFF. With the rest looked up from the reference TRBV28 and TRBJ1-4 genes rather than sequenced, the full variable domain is DVKVTQSSRYLVKRTGEKVFLECVQDMDHENMFWYRQDPGLGLRLIYFSYDVKMKEKGDIPEGYSVSREKKERFSLILESASTNQTSMYLCASSFLGQGNQEKLFFGSGTQLSVL.